These 14 T cell receptor beta chains share one sample of origin, sequenced in a study of immune evolution from preneoplasia to lung adenocarcinoma. Produced via immunoSEQ multiplex PCR; TCRdb's table is partial and in-frame only. This table has 9,500 to 10,000 clones, about 80% appearing once. Source material: FFPE minimally invasive lung adenocarcinoma tissue. The receptors come from a person in their 70s with lung adenocarcinoma. Some clones in this sample may be carry-over from other donors' samples.

DNA for the CDR3: TGTGCCACCAGCAGACATTTAGAGTGGGTAGATGATACGCAGTATTTT. This translates into CATSRHLEWVDDTQYF. V and J are TRBV15 and TRBJ2-3; D uncertain. Germline CDR1 is LNHNV and CDR2 is YYDKDF (reference sequence). V was shortened by 2 bases and J by 6 bases, with 18 bases between the two germline ends. This CDR3 has 16 residues. The full variable domain, rest sourced from reference TRBV15 and TRBJ2-3, is DAMVIQNPRYQVTQFGKPVTLSCSQTLNHNVMYWYQQKSSQAPKLLFHYYDKDFNNEADTPDNFQSRRPNTSFCFLDIRSPGLGDTAMYLCATSRHLEWVDDTQYFGPGTRLTVL.

V is TRBV28 and J is TRBJ1-6; the D gene is possibly TRBD1 (6 bases). V dropped 3 bases and J dropped 7 bases, with 13 bases sitting between them. This CDR3 has 15 amino acids. CDR1 and CDR2 from the germline V gene are MDHEN and SYDVKM. CDR3 DNA: TGTGCCAGCAGTTTGCGGGGGCGGTGGAATTCACCCCTCCACTTT. The encoded protein is CASSLRGRWNSPLHF.

In its sample, this clone was seen once. This rearrangement joins TRBV6-5 to TRBJ1-2, with 7 bases that match TRBD1. The CDR3 length is 14 residues. Germline trimming cut 7 bases from V and 6 bases from J; bases unmatched to any gene: 11. Germline V CDR1 and CDR2: MNHEY, SVGAGI. The CDR3 nucleotides are TGTGCCAGCAACCGATTAGGGGGCGCGAATGGCTACACCTTC. Its protein is CASNRLGGANGYTF.

This chain connects TRBV28 to TRBJ1-2; unclear D gene. The CDR3 sequence is 13 residues long. Germline V gene lookup returns CDR1 MDHEN and CDR2 SYDVKM. Trimming shortened V by 2 bases and J by 5 bases, and 9 bases separated the two germline ends. CDR3 sequence reads: CASSLGGNYGYTF. Written as DNA, the CDR3 is TGTGCCAGCAGTTTAGGAGGAAATTATGGCTACACCTTC.

Concerning this clone itself: The germline gene is not matched at one end of the junction; a read error may be the cause. The chain carries TRBV6-5 and TRBJ2-7; D is unresolved. Germline V CDR1 and CDR2: MNHEY, SVGAGI. The CDR3 consists of 15 residues. The CDR3 nucleotides are TGTGCCAGCAGTTACTCGAGCCACCAGCTTCACGAGCAGTGCTTC. Translating gives CASSYSSHQLHEQCF.

In this sample, this clone turned up a few times. The chain uses TRBV10-3 and TRBJ2-7, with D tentatively TRBD1 (5 bases). CDR3 length: 14 residues. Germline V gene sequence: CDR1 ENHRY, CDR2 SYGVKD. Trimming cost V 2 bases and J 2 bases, with 10 bases left between them. The CDR3 reads CAISEGTGTYEQYF. CDR3 in DNA: TGTGCCATCAGTGAGGGAACAGGAACCTACGAGCAGTACTTC.

J is TRBJ2-1 and V is TRBV29-1, with D tentatively TRBD2 (10 bases). The germline CDR1 and CDR2 sequences are SQVTM and ANQGSEA. The CDR3 length is 18 residues. V shed 6 bases and J shed 6 bases, with 30 bases lying between them. The CDR3 loop reads CSVPGTGILAGVSNEQFF. The CDR3, as DNA: TGCAGCGTCCCCGGGACAGGGATCCTAGCGGGAGTCAGCAATGAGCAGTTCTTC.

This clone is a singleton in its sample. V and J are TRBV11-2 and TRBJ2-7; D perhaps matches TRBD1 (5 bases). V shed 0 bases and J shed 3 bases, with 9 bases lying between them. CDR3 length: 14 amino acids. Germline V gene sequence: CDR1 SGHAT, CDR2 FQNNGV. The CDR3 DNA is TGTGCCAGCAGCTTAGACGACAGATTCTACGAGCAGTACTTC. It codes for CASSLDDRFYEQYF.

This sequence joins TRBV5-4 and TRBJ2-5, with a possible D match to TRBD1 (6 bases). CDR1 is SGHNT and CDR2 is YYREEE in the germline V gene (reference sequence). The CDR3 totals 16 residues. V lost 0 bases and J lost 0, with 12 bases in between. The CDR3 DNA reads as TGTGCCAGCAGCTTGGCAGGACAGTCGTACCAAGAGACCCAGTACTTC. It is translated as CASSLAGQSYQETQYF.

J is TRBJ2-5 and V is TRBV11-2; 13 bases are a match to TRBD2. Germline V gene sequence: CDR1 SGHAT, CDR2 FQNNGV. V was pared by 6 bases and J by 2 bases, with 3 bases of the junction left unmatched. The CDR3 covers 15 residues. The CDR3 bases are TGTGCCAGCAGGCCGGGACTAGCGGGGCAAGAGACCCAGTACTTC. This gives the protein CASRPGLAGQETQYF.

The rearrangement links TRBV5-4 to TRBJ2-5; a weak D match, TRBD2 (7 bases). V shed 1 base and J shed 5 bases, with 15 bases lying between them. The germline V gene encodes CDR1 SGHNT and CDR2 YYREEE (reference sequence). There are 15 residues in the CDR3. This chain's CDR3 is CASSLRGAPQETQYF. For the CDR3, the DNA is TGTGCCAGCAGCTTGCGGGGGGCGCCCCAGGAGACCCAGTACTTC.

This clone has a single count. The rearrangement joins TRBV9 to TRBJ2-3; perhaps D is TRBD1 or TRBD2 (6 bases each). Between the trimmed V and J ends, which lost 2 bases and 6 bases, there was a span of 16 bases. Germline lookup yields CDR1 SGDLS and CDR2 YYNGEE. CDR3 size: 15 residues. The CDR3 spells CASSVLWGAVDTQYF. The CDR3 DNA reads TGTGCCAGCAGCGTCCTGTGGGGGGCCGTCGATACGCAGTATTTT. Together with reference TRBV9 and TRBJ2-3, the CDR3 gives the full variable domain: DSGVTQTPKHLITATGQRVTLRCSPRSGDLSVYWYQQSLDQGLQFLIQYYNGEERAKGNILERFSAQQFPDLHSELNLSSLELGDSALYFCASSVLWGAVDTQYFGPGTRLTVL.

The chain is built from TRBV30 and TRBJ2-3; 7 nucleotides align to TRBD1. With 4 bases clipped from V and 2 bases from J, the junction kept 6 bases outside the gene matches. In germline, CDR1 is GTSNPN, CDR2 SVGIG (reference sequence). The CDR3 is made up of 14 amino acids. This chain's CDR3 is CAWNQGQNTDTQYF. The CDR3 DNA follows: TGTGCCTGGAACCAGGGACAGAACACAGATACGCAGTATTTT.

This sequence joins TRBV7-9 and TRBJ2-1; 11 bases fit TRBD2. Germline values: CDR1 SEHNR, CDR2 FQNEAQ (reference sequence). J gave up 7 bases and V 4 bases, and 9 bases lay outside the gene matches. CDR3 length: 16 amino acids. In DNA form, the CDR3 reads TGTGCCAGCAGCTCTACACTAGCGGGAGTAGGTAATGAGCAGTTCTTC. As protein: CASSSTLAGVGNEQFF.